The clone carrying this TCR beta chain has a count of ten or more. Its antigen is unknown. CDR1 LGHNA and CDR2 YSLEER come from the germline V gene. The CDR3 has 13 residues. V lost 0 bases to trimming and J lost 8 bases, with 10 bases between them. This entry comes from a study of early T cells in non-severe SARS-CoV-2 infection. Study overall: Alpha and beta chains were unpaired, from unsorted whole-blood bulk RNA. Study-level findings and limits: Using VDJdb, the matching emphasized anti-spike CD8 responses while missing private and CD4 specificities.

TCRdb itself ran the 5' RACE reads through MiXCR, one entry per CDR3 protein. The data show some 96,000 distinct CDR3 sequences, with approximately 11% seen just once and around 4.8% held by the top ten. Sequences were derived from whole blood, sampled at baseline. The chain is built from TRBV4-3 and TRBJ1-1, with D possibly being TRBD1 (5 bases). This TCR derives from an adult who was a healthcare worker with PCR-confirmed SARS-CoV-2 infection or an uninfected control (not recorded which). This CDR3 is CASSQDKGLEAFF. In DNA, the CDR3 is TGCGCCAGCAGCCAAGATAAGGGGTTGGAAGCTTTCTTT.